These 10 T cell receptor beta chains share one sample of origin, sequenced in a study of T cells in Graves' hyperthyroidism and ophthalmopathy (dated by TCRdb to the late 2010s). Library creation used multiplex PCR. The reads were generated on an Illumina HiSeq 2000. The TCR beta CDR3 regions were amplified from RNA transcripts. The first round of RT-PCR for the TCR CDR3 was performed with the HTBI primer set and the Qiagen OneStep RT-PCR kit. TCRdb reran the public reads through fastp at Q25 and MiXCR, keeping productive beta chains. Each record represents a unique CDR3 protein, reported with the most common genes and DNA among its rows. This sample gives hundreds of thousands of distinct CDR3 sequences in total; 14% of them show up just once. More than 8.5% of the sample lies in the top ten. Sequences were obtained from blood. These receptor sequences come from a woman aged 18-35 years with Graves' hyperthyroidism.

The chain carries TRBV6-1 and TRBJ1-4, with D perhaps TRBD1 (5 bases). V lost 6 bases, J lost 10 bases, and 12 bases lay in between. Germline V gene lookup returns CDR1 MNHNS and CDR2 SASEGT. This CDR3 comprises 12 residues. CDR3 in amino acids: CASSGTGGKLFF. For the CDR3, the DNA is TGTGCCAGCAGCGGGACTGGAGGAAAACTGTTTTTT.

Ten or more counts support this clonotype. This rearrangement joins TRBV7-8 to TRBJ1-5; a weak D match, TRBD1 (5 bases). Looked up from germline, CDR1 is SGHVS and CDR2 is FQNEAQ. V shed 8 bases and J shed 2 bases, with 19 bases lying between them. The CDR3 has 16 residues. CDR3 in amino acids: CASGSPEMGRNQPQHF. The CDR3 region has the DNA TGTGCCAGCGGGTCCCCTGAAATGGGGCGCAATCAGCCCCAGCATTTT. The full variable domain, completed using reference TRBV7-8 and TRBJ1-5, is GAGVSQSPRYKVAKRGQDVALRCDPISGHVSLFWYQQALGQGPEFLTYFQNEAQLDKSGLPSDRFFAERPEGSVSTLKIQRTQQEDSAVYLCASGSPEMGRNQPQHFGDGTRLSIL.

The table lists this clonotype with a few counts. The chain joins TRBV12-3 or TRBV12-4 to TRBJ2-2; D not certain. The ends were cut back, 3 bases at V and 0 bases at J, with 8 bases in the middle. The CDR3 has 15 amino acids. The CDR3 reads CASSFGRTNTGELFF. Here the CDR3 DNA reads TGTGCCAGCAGTTTCGGACGGACGAACACCGGGGAGCTGTTTTTT.

For the CDR3, the DNA is TGTGCCAGCAGCCCTAGGGGATCGGGTAACCTCTACGAGCAGTACTTC. Its translation: CASSPRGSGNLYEQYF. The chain joins TRBV7-6 to TRBJ2-7; tentative D call: TRBD1 (5 bases). The V and J ends lost 5 bases and 3 bases respectively, with 20 bases between them. There are 16 residues in the CDR3. Germline V gene lookup returns CDR1 SGHVS and CDR2 FNYEAQ.

This clonotype has a count of ten or more. The V and J genes are TRBV4-1 and TRBJ1-5; 9 nucleotides match TRBD1. CDR3 length: 15 amino acids. V lost 2 bases, J lost 9 bases, and 8 bases stayed unmatched. Germline values: CDR1 MGHRA, CDR2 YSYEKL. CDR3 DNA sequence: TGCGCCAGCAGCCAAACGGACAGGGGATGGCTGCCCCAGCATTTT. Its protein product is CASSQTDRGWLPQHF.

V and J are TRBV20-1 and TRBJ2-5, with TRBD2 matching over 11 bases. This CDR3 is 15 amino acids long. Germline loops: CDR1 DFQATT, CDR2 SNEGSKA (reference sequence). V trimming: 3 bases; J trimming: 0 bases; junction bases outside the gene matches: 3. CDR3 nucleotides: TGCAGTGCTAGGGGGACTAGCGGATACCAAGAGACCCAGTACTTC. It codes for CSARGTSGYQETQYF.

This clonotype was seen many times. The chain combines TRBV30 with TRBJ2-7, with 8 bases identical to TRBD2. The V gene end was trimmed by 1 base and the J gene end by 6 bases; junction bases not matched to a gene: 17. Germline values: CDR1 GTSNPN, CDR2 SVGIG (reference sequence). CDR3 length equals 17 residues. The CDR3 region is CAWSGLATIDVLREQYF. The CDR3 nucleotides are TGTGCCTGGAGTGGACTAGCGACCATCGACGTTCTACGCGAGCAGTACTTC.

This clonotype has at least ten counts. The chain employs TRBV27 and TRBJ1-1; D call uncertain. This CDR3 region has 13 residues. Trimming shortened V by 2 bases and J by 2 bases, and 6 bases separated the two germline ends. In germline, CDR1 is MNHEY, CDR2 SMNVEV (reference sequence). The CDR3 sequence is CASSLMDNTEAFF. CDR3 coding DNA: TGTGCCAGCAGTTTAATGGATAACACTGAAGCTTTCTTT.

This clonotype occurred a few times. This chain uses TRBV7-2 with TRBJ2-7, with a possible D match to TRBD1 (5 bases). V was cut by 5 bases and J by 1 base, with 12 bases left in between. Germline assignment: CDR1 SGHTA and CDR2 FQGNSA. The CDR3 totals 14 residues. CDR3 bases: TGTGCCAGCAGCCTCCGGACAATATCCTACGAGCAGTACTTC. Translation gives CASSLRTISYEQYF.

This clonotype was seen only a few times. The chain joins TRBV6-5 to TRBJ1-2; D may be TRBD1 (5 bases). The germline CDR1 and CDR2 sequences are MNHEY and SVGAGI. V dropped 8 bases and J dropped 6 bases, with 13 bases sitting between them. This CDR3 contains 12 residues. In nucleotides, the CDR3 is TGTGCCAGCTGGGGCAGTTATGATGGCTACACCTTC. Its translation is CASWGSYDGYTF.